This T cell receptor beta chain was sequenced in a study of beta chain features in type 1 diabetes. On this clone itself: Its cognate antigen is unknown.

Sorted CD4+ subsets: naive, central memory, regulatory, stem cell-like memory (CD45RO/CCR7/CD25/CD127/CD95/CD27 panel). Germline CDR1 is MNHNS and CDR2 is SASEGT. Trimming stripped 5 bases from V and 5 bases from J, with 14 bases between. The CDR3 has 14 residues. cDNA synthesis used the whole RNA isolate, giving expressed TCRB sequences. Sequencing used immunoSEQ multiplex PCR; TCRdb keeps in-frame clones, though not all of them. The sample carries under 250,000 clones, 25% to 35% recorded once. Overall study findings and caveats: For cells with high TCR expression, cDNA sequencing could yield over-representation. VDJ junctions from type 1 diabetes patients carried fewer insertions and larger deletions.

The TCR originated in a young man in good health. The sequenced material came from central memory CD4+ T cells from blood. The chain joins TRBV6-1 to TRBJ2-3; no firm D call. The CDR3 DNA follows: TGTGCCAGCAGTTTATCCGACCTCAGAGATACGCAGTATTTT. It yields the protein CASSLSDLRDTQYF.